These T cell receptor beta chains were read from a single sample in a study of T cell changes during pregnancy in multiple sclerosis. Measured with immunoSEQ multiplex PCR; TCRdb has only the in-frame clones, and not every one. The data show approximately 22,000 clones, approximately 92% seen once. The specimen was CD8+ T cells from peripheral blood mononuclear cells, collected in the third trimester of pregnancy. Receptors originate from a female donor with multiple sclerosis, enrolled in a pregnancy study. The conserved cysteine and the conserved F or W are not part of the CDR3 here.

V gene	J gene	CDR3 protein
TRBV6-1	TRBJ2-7	ASSEGETGGYEQY
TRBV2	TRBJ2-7	ASSLEGPSYEQY
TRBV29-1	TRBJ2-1	SVEDNIAKDREDNEQF
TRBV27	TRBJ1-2	ASSLREQSGYT
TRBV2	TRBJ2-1	ASRRTGDNEQF
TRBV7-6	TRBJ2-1	ASRGGNEQF
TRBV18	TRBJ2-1	ASSPGLAGGLEQF
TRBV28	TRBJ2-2	ASSHPQGTVTGELF
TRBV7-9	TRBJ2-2	ASSTGGAGELF
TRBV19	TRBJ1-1	ASSTHTGGAGDTEAF
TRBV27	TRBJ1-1	ASRTLTGEAEAF
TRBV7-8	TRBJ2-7	ASSFWTSGKTYEQY
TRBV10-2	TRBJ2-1	ASSQEGGSYNEQF
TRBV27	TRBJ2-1	ASSVLRTGGNEQF
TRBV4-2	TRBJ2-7	ASSQDTYEQY
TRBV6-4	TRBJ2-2	ASSDSDLNTGELF
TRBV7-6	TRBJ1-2	ASSPEGGAPENGYT
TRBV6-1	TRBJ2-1	ASSDGVMGNEQF
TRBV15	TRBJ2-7	ATSKPTDIDYEQY
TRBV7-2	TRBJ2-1	ASSLDWTAYYNEQF
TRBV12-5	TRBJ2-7	ASGGGTGWREQY
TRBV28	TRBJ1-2	ASSLDREVGYT
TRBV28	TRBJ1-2	ASSLWGEDYGYT
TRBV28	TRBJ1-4	ASSWKFRLEDEKLF
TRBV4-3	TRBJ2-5	ASSQVLLGGGGFQETQY
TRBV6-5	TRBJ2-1	ASSSGRKAYNEQF
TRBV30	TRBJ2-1	AWKLAGVYNEQF
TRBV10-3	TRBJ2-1	AISDPGTGVTLRQF
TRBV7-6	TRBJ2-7	ASSLETSGSDLNYEQY
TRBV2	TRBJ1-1	ASSASLEDRKGVAF
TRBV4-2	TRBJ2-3	ASSQDWLAGGSTDTQY
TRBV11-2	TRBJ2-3	ASSLWDRISGAVTDTQY
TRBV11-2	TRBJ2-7	ASSYRVFYEQY
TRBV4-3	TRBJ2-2	ASSQENSGELF
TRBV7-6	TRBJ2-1	ASSSGERNEQF
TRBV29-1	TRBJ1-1	SVGRENTEAF
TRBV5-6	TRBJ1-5	ASSLKWGGQTSNQPQH
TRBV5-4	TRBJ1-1	ASSYGTGGTEAF
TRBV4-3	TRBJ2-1	ASSSSGGAYNEQF
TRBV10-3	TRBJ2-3	AISESTRGTSGYTDTQY
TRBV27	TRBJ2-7	ASSLWAGYSYEQY
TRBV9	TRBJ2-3	ASSSPGGEVKTDTQY
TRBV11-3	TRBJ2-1	ASSHRTGHHPPVRF
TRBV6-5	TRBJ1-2	ASSLRGSYGYT
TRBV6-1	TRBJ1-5	ASSDHIGGGNQPQH
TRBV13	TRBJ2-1	ASSFTGGYDEQF
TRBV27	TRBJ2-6	ASSPGGANVLT
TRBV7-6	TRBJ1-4	ASSVPAGGNEKLF